The clone carrying this T cell receptor beta chain was seen only a few times. Antigen: not known. The source of the sample is a study of OX40 agonist ivuxolimab in advanced cancers. Study-level background: Patients got intravenous ivuxolimab at 0.01 to 10 mg/kg every 2 weeks. Study-wide points: No determination was made of the antigen specificity of the expanded peripheral T cells.

The junction had 6 bases not matched to a gene; V was cut back by 8 bases and J by 7 bases. The CDR3 has 12 amino acids. CDR1 and CDR2 (germline): SNHLY, FYNNEI. The data were produced by immunoSEQ multiplex PCR, yet TCRdb's version contains in-frame clones alone and is incomplete. The sample holds around 70,000 clones, 84% seen once. V is TRBV2 and J is TRBJ1-2, with 8 bases lining up with TRBD1. This clonotype was sampled from an adult with an advanced solid tumor such as melanoma, head and neck, liver or kidney cancer. The source material was CD4+ or CD8+ T cells sorted from blood, sampled in a trial of the OX40 agonist ivuxolimab. The CDR3 DNA reads TGTGCCAGCCGACAGGGGCAGGTTGGCTACACCTTC. Protein sequence: CASRQGQVGYTF.